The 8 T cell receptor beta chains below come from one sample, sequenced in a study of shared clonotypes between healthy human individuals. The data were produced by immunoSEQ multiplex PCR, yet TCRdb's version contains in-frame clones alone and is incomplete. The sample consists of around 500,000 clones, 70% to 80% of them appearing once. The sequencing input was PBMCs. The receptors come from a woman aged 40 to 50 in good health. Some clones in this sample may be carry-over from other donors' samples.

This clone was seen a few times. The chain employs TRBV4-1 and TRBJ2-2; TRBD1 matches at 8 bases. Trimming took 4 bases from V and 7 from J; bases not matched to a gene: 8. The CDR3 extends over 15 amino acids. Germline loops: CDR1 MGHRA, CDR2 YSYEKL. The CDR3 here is CASSRGQGTVGELFF. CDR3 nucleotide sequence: TGCGCCAGCAGCCGAGGACAGGGAACTGTCGGGGAGCTGTTTTTT.

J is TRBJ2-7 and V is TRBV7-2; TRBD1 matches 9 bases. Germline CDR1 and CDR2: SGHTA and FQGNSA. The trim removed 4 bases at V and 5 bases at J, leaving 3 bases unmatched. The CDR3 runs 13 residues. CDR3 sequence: CASSSQGAHEQYF. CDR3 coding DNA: TGTGCCAGCAGCTCACAGGGGGCCCACGAGCAGTACTTC.

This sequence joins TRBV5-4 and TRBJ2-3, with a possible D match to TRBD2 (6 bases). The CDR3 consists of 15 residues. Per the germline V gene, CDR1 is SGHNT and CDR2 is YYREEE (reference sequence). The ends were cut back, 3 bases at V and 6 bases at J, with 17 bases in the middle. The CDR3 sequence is CASSSRDSAGDTQYF. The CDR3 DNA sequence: TGTGCCAGCAGCTCCCGGGACTCGGCGGGGGATACGCAGTATTTT. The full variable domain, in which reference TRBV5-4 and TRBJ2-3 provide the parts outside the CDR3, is ETGVTQSPTHLIKTRGQQVTLRCSSQSGHNTVSWYQQALGQGPQFIFQYYREEENGRGNFPPRFSGLQFPNYSSELNVNALELDDSALYLCASSSRDSAGDTQYFGPGTRLTVL.

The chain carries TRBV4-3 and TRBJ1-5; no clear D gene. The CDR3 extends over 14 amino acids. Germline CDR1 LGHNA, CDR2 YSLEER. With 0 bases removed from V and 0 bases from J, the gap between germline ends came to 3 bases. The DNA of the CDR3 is TGCGCCAGCAGCCAAGATTATAGCAATCAGCCCCAGCATTTT. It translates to CASSQDYSNQPQHF.

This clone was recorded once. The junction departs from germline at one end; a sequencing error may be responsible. CDR3 protein: CASNQAADRSIGYTF. As DNA, the CDR3 is TGCGCCAGCAACCAAGCCGCTGACAGGTCGATTGGCTACACCTTC. V gene TRBV4-1 combines with J gene TRBJ1-2, with D possibly being TRBD1 (6 bases). The CDR3 runs to 15 residues. Per the germline V gene, CDR1 is MGHRA and CDR2 is YSYEKL.

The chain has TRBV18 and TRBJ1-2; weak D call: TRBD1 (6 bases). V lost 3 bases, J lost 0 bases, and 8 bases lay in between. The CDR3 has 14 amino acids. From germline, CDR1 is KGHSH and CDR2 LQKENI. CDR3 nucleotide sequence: TGTGCCAGCTCACCCGACAGGTCTAACTATGGCTACACCTTC. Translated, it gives CASSPDRSNYGYTF. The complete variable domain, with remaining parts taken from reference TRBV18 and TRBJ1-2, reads NAGVMQNPRHLVRRRGQEARLRCSPMKGHSHVYWYRQLPEEGLKFMVYLQKENIIDESGMPKERFSAEFPKEGPSILRIQQVVRGDSAAYFCASSPDRSNYGYTFGSGTRLTVV.

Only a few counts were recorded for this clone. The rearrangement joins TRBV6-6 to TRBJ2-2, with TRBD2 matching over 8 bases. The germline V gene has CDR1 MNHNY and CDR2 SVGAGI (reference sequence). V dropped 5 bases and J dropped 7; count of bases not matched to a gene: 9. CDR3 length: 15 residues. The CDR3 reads CASSTGTSLGGELFF. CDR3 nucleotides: TGTGCCAGCAGTACCGGGACTAGTTTGGGCGGGGAGCTGTTTTTT.

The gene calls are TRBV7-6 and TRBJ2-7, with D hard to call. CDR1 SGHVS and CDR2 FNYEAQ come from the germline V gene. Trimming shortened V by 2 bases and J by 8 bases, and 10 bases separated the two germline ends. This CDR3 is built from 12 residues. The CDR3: CASSLRPGKQYF. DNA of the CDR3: TGTGCCAGCAGCTTAAGGCCGGGCAAGCAGTACTTC.